These T cell receptor beta chains were read from a single sample in a study of cytomegalovirus exposure and HLA in healthy donors. Libraries were prepared by immunoSEQ multiplex PCR; TCRdb keeps only in-frame clonotypes and omits some of them. The sample gives fewer than 110,000 clones, roughly 82% of which show up once; approximately 2.5% is in the top ten. Material for sequencing was PBMCs. The receptors derive from a man aged 25 to 45 in good health and CMV-seropositive. Both conserved end residues are part of each CDR3. A D gene is named only where the DNA matches it firmly. Clone size is not always given. Where it is, it says once, few, many or a class for expanded clones.

TRBV11-3	TRBJ2-7	TRBD1	once	TGTGCCAGCAGCTTAGGGACAGGGGCCAACTCCTACGAGCAGTACTTC	CASSLGTGANSYEQYF
TRBV10-2	TRBJ2-3	-	-	TGCGCCAGCAGTGAGTCGACTGGCACAGATACGCAGTATTTT	CASSESTGTDTQYF
TRBV27	TRBJ2-5	-	once	TGTGCCAGCAATATGACAAGGCTACAAGAGACCCAGTACTTC	CASNMTRLQETQYF
TRBV25-1	TRBJ2-6	-	-	TGTGCCACCCACTCTGGGGCCAACGGCCTGACTTTC	CATHSGANGLTF
TRBV5-1	TRBJ1-2	TRBD1	-	TGCGCCAGCAGCTCTGGGACAGCCATCCATGGCTACACCTTC	CASSSGTAIHGYTF
TRBV25-1	TRBJ1-4	TRBD1	-	TGTGCCAGCAGTGAAGACAGGGGGCGAGGTGCCTCTAATGAAAAACTGTTTTTT	CASSEDRGRGASNEKLFF
TRBV18	TRBJ2-1	TRBD2	-	TGTGCCAGCTCACCTGACACCCAGGGAGGGGTTGGGGAGCAGTTCTTC	CASSPDTQGGVGEQFF
TRBV5-1	TRBJ2-3	TRBD2	once	TGCGCCAGCAGCTTACTAGCGGGGGGGCCTGCAGATACGCAGTATTTT	CASSLLAGGPADTQYF
TRBV9	TRBJ2-7	TRBD1	few	TGTGCCAGCAGCGTGACAGGGATCCCCTACGAGCAGTACTTC	CASSVTGIPYEQYF
TRBV11-2	TRBJ1-2	-	-	TGTGCCAGCAGCTTAGATCCGGACAGCTTCTATGGCTACACCTTC	CASSLDPDSFYGYTF
TRBV6-1	TRBJ1-2	-	-	TGTGCCAGCAGTGAGGCCTACGGAGCTAACTATGGCTACACCTTC	CASSEAYGANYGYTF